The sequence of this TCR beta chain was determined in a study of beta chain features in type 1 diabetes. About the study: Healthy donors and patients had similar age, gender and cell yields.

Overall study findings and caveats: Among patients with Type 1 diabetes, TCRB CDR3s were moderately but significantly shorter in every one of the four CD4+ subsets.

Notes on this clone: Its antigen remains unidentified.

All of the isolated RNA was reverse transcribed, so expressed TCRB transcripts were sequenced. Naive, central memory and regulatory T cell samples came to a mean of roughly 4 million reads. Clones were read by immunoSEQ multiplex PCR, and TCRdb kept only the in-frame ones, dropping some. The sample has tens of thousands of clones; approximately 59% are singletons. V was shortened by 5 bases and J by 2 bases, with 11 bases between the two germline ends. This CDR3 has 14 amino acids. In germline, CDR1 is SGHRS, CDR2 YFSETQ. Sorted cells reached over 95% purity in every population. The chain carries TRBV5-1 and TRBJ1-5; D might be TRBD1 (6 bases). This clonotype was obtained from a woman between 18 and 29 years old in good health. Sequencing was done on a sample of Tregs from blood. The CDR3 is CASSPRGGNQPQHF. CDR3 sequence (DNA): TGCGCCAGCAGTCCCAGGGGCGGCAATCAGCCCCAGCATTTT.